This T cell receptor beta chain came from a study of regulatory T cells in long-lasting Graves disease. Looking at the study overall: Graves' patients who were just diagnosed had used antithyroid drugs for under 3 months. General study points: Persistent disease preferred TRBV28, TRBJ1-2 and TRBJ2-5.

Only a few counts were recorded for this clonotype. Its antigen is undetermined. Germline V gene data show CDR1 as SGHTA and CDR2 as FQGNSA. V was cut by 5 bases and J by 0 bases, with 14 bases left in between. CDR3 length equals 16 residues. Construction of the TCR beta libraries employed iRepertoire HTBI primers in conjunction with Arm-PCR of CDR3 regions. TCRdb re-derived calls from the multiplex PCR reads in MiXCR, one entry per CDR3 protein. The sample includes some 460,000 distinct CDR3 sequences, 15% to 20% of them seen just once. Time point: newly diagnosed GD, antithyroid drugs for less than 3 months. PBMCs were the source of the RNA used for TCR sequencing. The same sample was also used in a study of T cells in Graves' hyperthyroidism and ophthalmopathy.

This material consisted of peripheral blood mononuclear cells (PBMCs), taken at new diagnosis, from a patient treated with antithyroid drugs. This clonotype was obtained from a man in his forties with Graves disease. The chain recombines TRBV7-2 with TRBJ1-3; weak D call: TRBD1 (5 bases). The DNA of the CDR3 is TGTGCCAGCAGCGGAAGAACAGGAACCTCTGGAAACACCATATATTTT. Its translation is CASSGRTGTSGNTIYF.